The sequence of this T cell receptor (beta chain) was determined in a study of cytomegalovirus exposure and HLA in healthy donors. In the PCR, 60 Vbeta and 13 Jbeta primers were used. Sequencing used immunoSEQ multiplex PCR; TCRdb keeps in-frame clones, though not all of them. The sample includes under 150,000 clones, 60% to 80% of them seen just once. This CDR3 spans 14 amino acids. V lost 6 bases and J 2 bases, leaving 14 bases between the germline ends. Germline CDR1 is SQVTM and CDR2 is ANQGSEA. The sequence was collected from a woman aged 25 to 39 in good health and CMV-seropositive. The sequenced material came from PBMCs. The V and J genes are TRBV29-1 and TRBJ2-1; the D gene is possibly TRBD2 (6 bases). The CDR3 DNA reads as TGCAGCGTCAACCTAGCGAAGGCCTACAATGAGCAGTTCTTC. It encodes CSVNLAKAYNEQFF.